Presented here are 2 T cell receptor beta chains from one specimen sequenced in a study of T cells in Graves' hyperthyroidism and ophthalmopathy. Template material for amplifying TCR beta CDR3 regions consisted of RNA transcripts. In the first-round RT-PCR of the TCR CDR3, the HTBI primer set was used. TCRdb re-analysed the multiplex PCR reads in MiXCR, keeping a single row per CDR3 protein. The sample contains 350,000 or so distinct CDR3 sequences, 15% to 20% of which appear only once. The specimen sequenced was blood. Source of these receptors: a woman aged 40 to 50 with Graves' ophthalmopathy.

In this sample, this clonotype turned up many times. This rearrangement joins TRBV28 to TRBJ2-7; D gene unclear. Germline CDR1 reads MDHEN; CDR2 reads SYDVKM. The CDR3 totals 14 residues. V lost 5 bases and J 2 bases, leaving 13 bases between the germline ends. CDR3 nucleotide sequence: TGTGCCAGCAGTGGCCTGTCGAAGCCCTACGAGCAGTACTTC. It specifies CASSGLSKPYEQYF.

This clonotype has ten or more counts. This sequence joins TRBV6-4 and TRBJ2-2; D assignment may be TRBD1 or TRBD2 (5 bases each). The CDR3 length is 13 residues. The V gene's germline CDR1 is MRHNA and CDR2 SNTAGT. V was clipped by 4 bases and J by 6 bases, with 9 bases between them. CDR3 nucleotides: TGTGCCAGCAGTGCCAGGGACGCCGGGGAGCTGTTTTTT. It yields the protein CASSARDAGELFF.